One and the same sample provided the 28 T cell receptor beta chains below, sequenced in a study of Graves' ophthalmopathy and Graves' hyperthyroidism. Amplified TCR beta CDR3 regions were obtained using RNA transcripts as template. Amplification began with first-round RT-PCR using HTBI primers, then second-round multiplex PCR was performed. TCRdb independently ran MiXCR on the multiplex PCR reads; one entry per CDR3 protein. The data contain hundreds of thousands of distinct CDR3 sequences, 35% to 50% of them singletons. Source material: peripheral blood. Every receptor here comes from an adult man with Graves' ophthalmopathy.

The chain employs TRBV29-1 and TRBJ1-1; tentative D call: TRBD1 (5 bases). Looked up from germline, CDR1 is SQVTM and CDR2 is ANQGSEA. There are 15 residues in the CDR3. V shed 1 base and J shed 2 bases, with 14 bases lying between them. The CDR3 region has the DNA TGCAGCGTTGAAGCGGGCCTCCAGGGAAACACTGAAGCTTTCTTT. It yields the protein CSVEAGLQGNTEAFF.

A word on this clonotype: The conserved phenylalanine or tryptophan is not found at the CDR3 terminus, so this likely reflects a read error. This chain joins TRBV5-4 and TRBJ2-5, with D possibly TRBD1 on 7 matching bases. V shed 5 bases and J shed 5 bases, with 19 bases lying between them. The CDR3 covers 15 residues. Germline loops: CDR1 SGHNT, CDR2 YYREEE (reference sequence). CDR3 DNA: TGTGCCAGCAGGCCATTCACAGGGGACTTGGAGACCCAGTACGTC. Its protein product is CASRPFTGDLETQYV.

Note on this clonotype: Relative to the germline gene, one junction end is altered; a read error may explain this. The chain is built from TRBV10-3 and TRBJ1-2; a possible D gene is TRBD1 (5 bases). CDR3 length: 15 amino acids. CDR1 and CDR2 (germline): ENHRY, SYGVKD. CDR3 sequence reads: CASSYSPGPDYGYTF. CDR3 DNA sequence: TGTGCCAGCAGTTACTCCCCAGGGCCGGACTATGGCTACACCTTC.

The sample holds many counts of this clonotype. The chain employs TRBV7-2 and TRBJ1-5; 9 bases line up with TRBD1. Germline loops: CDR1 SGHTA, CDR2 FQGNSA. The CDR3 runs to 15 residues. Trimming at V came to 1 base and at J to 5 bases, leaving 3 bases not matched to a gene. The CDR3 coding sequence is TGTGCCAGCAGCTTAGGACAGGGGGAGGATCAGCCCCAGCATTTT. Protein: CASSLGQGEDQPQHF.

V usage is TRBV2 and J usage is TRBJ2-7; TRBD2 matches at 10 bases. The DNA matches TRBJ2-1 better at its end, which makes the J call doubtful. The CDR3 consists of 13 residues. Germline CDR1 SNHLY, CDR2 FYNNEI. The CDR3: CASEISGGNEQFF. In DNA, the CDR3 is TGTGCCAGCGAAATTAGCGGGGGGAATGAGCAGTTCTTC.

The rearrangement joins TRBV19 to TRBJ1-5; weak D call: TRBD1 (6 bases). CDR3 length: 17 amino acids. CDR1 and CDR2 from the germline V gene are LNHDA and SQIVND (reference sequence). V lost 5 bases to trimming and J lost 3 bases, with 20 bases between them. The CDR3 reads CASSGNPRGYDNQPQHF. The CDR3 coding sequence is TGTGCCAGTAGTGGGAACCCCAGGGGATACGACAATCAGCCCCAGCATTTT. The whole variable domain, remainder taken from reference TRBV19 and TRBJ1-5, is DGGITQSPKYLFRKEGQNVTLSCEQNLNHDAMYWYRQDPGQGLRLIYYSQIVNDFQKGDIAEGYSVSREKKESFPLTVTSAQKNPTAFYLCASSGNPRGYDNQPQHFGDGTRLSIL.

The chain carries TRBV7-9 and TRBJ1-5; 8 bases align to TRBD1. The CDR3 sequence is 15 residues long. CDR1 SEHNR and CDR2 FQNEAQ come from the germline V gene (reference sequence). V was pared by 6 bases and J by 9 bases, with 13 bases of the junction left unmatched. The CDR3 protein is CASSYSTGASGPQHF. In DNA, the CDR3 is TGTGCCAGCAGTTACTCGACAGGGGCCTCGGGGCCCCAGCATTTT.

The genes are TRBV20-1 and TRBJ1-1; TRBD1 might be the D (5 bases). This CDR3 spans 15 amino acids. Trimming took 4 bases from V and 0 from J, leaving 15 bases between them. Germline-derived CDR1 and CDR2 are DFQATT and SNEGSKA (reference sequence). The CDR3 coding sequence is TGCAGTGCTACAGAGCAGGGACGGGTGAACACTGAAGCTTTCTTT. This encodes CSATEQGRVNTEAFF.

This clonotype was counted a few times. The chain links TRBV25-1 to TRBJ2-5; D remains unclear. The ends were cut back, 6 bases at V and 2 bases at J, with 16 bases in the middle. The germline V gene has CDR1 MGHDK and CDR2 SYGVNS. The CDR3 has 15 residues. The CDR3 protein is CASSQDQRLQETQYF. The CDR3 DNA reads TGTGCCAGCAGCCAAGATCAAAGGTTACAAGAGACCCAGTACTTC.

With respect to this clonotype: This may be a read error, as it is one base from a much larger clone. The chain joins TRBV25-1 to TRBJ2-2, with 8 bases aligning to TRBD1. Looked up from germline, CDR1 is MGHDK and CDR2 is SYGVNS. The CDR3 extends over 15 amino acids. The CDR3 loop reads CASSGTGLNTGEPFF. The CDR3 DNA is TGTGCCAGCAGTGGGACAGGGTTGAACACCGGGGAGCCGTTTTTT.

The V call is TRBV29-1, the J call TRBJ2-7; TRBD1 aligns across 11 bases. With V trimmed by 0 bases and J by 2 bases, 6 bases remained unmatched. This CDR3 has 16 residues. The germline CDR1 and CDR2 sequences are SQVTM and ANQGSEA. CDR3: CSVEEEDRGRTYEQYF. In DNA, the CDR3 is TGCAGCGTTGAAGAGGAGGACAGGGGGCGAACCTACGAGCAGTACTTC.

This chain joins TRBV4-2 and TRBJ2-5; tentative D call: TRBD2 (6 bases). The last part of the DNA fits TRBJ2-7 better; the J call may be wrong. The CDR3 runs 13 residues. Germline V CDR1 and CDR2: LGHNA, YNFKEQ. The CDR3 spells CASSLQAGNEQYF. CDR3 in DNA: TGTGCCAGCAGCCTCCAGGCGGGGAACGAGCAGTACTTC.

This chain links TRBV11-1 with TRBJ1-1, with D possibly TRBD1 on 5 matching bases. The CDR3 totals 14 residues. Between the trimmed V and J ends, which lost 5 bases and 6 bases, there was a span of 16 bases. Germline V gives CDR1 SGHAT, CDR2 FQDESV (reference sequence). CDR3 protein: CASSAEDSYAEAFF. The CDR3 DNA is TGTGCCAGCAGCGCCGAAGACAGCTACGCTGAAGCTTTCTTT.

The rearrangement uses TRBV24-1 and TRBJ1-5, with D possibly TRBD1 on 5 matching bases. Deletions cut 5 bases from V and 5 bases from J, with 15 bases between. CDR3 length: 15 residues. Looked up from germline, CDR1 is KGHDR and CDR2 is SFDVKD. The CDR3 DNA reads TGTGCCACCAGTGCCACGGGTCAAGGGGATCAGCCCCAGCATTTT. Protein: CATSATGQGDQPQHF.

This clonotype was detected many times. V gene TRBV7-9 combines with J gene TRBJ1-1; unclear D gene. Trimming left V 4 bases short and J 1 base short, with 10 bases between. The CDR3 sequence is 14 residues long. CDR1 is SEHNR, CDR2 FQNEAQ, per germline (reference sequence). CDR3: CASSYGRANTEAFF. CDR3 DNA sequence: TGTGCCAGCAGCTACGGACGGGCGAACACTGAAGCTTTCTTT.

V and J are TRBV2 and TRBJ2-5, with D maybe TRBD1 (5 bases). The CDR3 length is 15 residues. Germline CDR1 is SNHLY and CDR2 is FYNNEI. V lost 2 bases to trimming and J lost 4 bases, with 14 bases between them. The CDR3 reads CASSETGRVSETQYF. CDR3 DNA: TGTGCCAGCAGTGAAACGGGCAGGGTATCAGAGACCCAGTACTTC.

This clonotype was observed at least ten times. The chain employs TRBV29-1 and TRBJ2-5; the match to TRBD2 covers 8 bases. The junction had 6 bases not matched to a gene; V was cut back by 5 bases and J by 4 bases. This CDR3 region has 13 residues. The germline V gene encodes CDR1 SQVTM and CDR2 ANQGSEA. CDR3 in amino acids: CSVCLAGGETQYF. CDR3 sequence (DNA): TGCAGCGTTTGTCTGGCGGGGGGAGAGACCCAGTACTTC.

This clonotype was counted only a few times. The genes are TRBV20-1 and TRBJ1-6; no clear D gene. CDR3 length: 13 amino acids. Germline CDR1 and CDR2: DFQATT and SNEGSKA (reference sequence). The V gene lost 3 bases and the J gene lost 6 bases, with 9 bases spanning the gap. The CDR3 nucleotides are TGCAGTGCTAGTAGTCAGAGTAATTCACCCCTCCACTTT. Translating it yields CSASSQSNSPLHF.

The V call is TRBV11-2, the J call TRBJ2-7; possibly TRBD2 for D (6 bases). The germline V and J ends were trimmed by 6 bases and 2 bases, with 11 bases remaining between them. CDR3 length equals 13 residues. CDR1 and CDR2 from the germline V gene are SGHAT and FQNNGV. CDR3 region: CASRGLRAYEQYF. Written as DNA, the CDR3 is TGTGCCAGCAGGGGACTTCGTGCCTACGAGCAGTACTTC. Supplemented by reference TRBV11-2 and TRBJ2-7, the full variable domain reads EAGVAQSPRYKIIEKRQSVAFWCNPISGHATLYWYQQILGQGPKLLIQFQNNGVVDDSQLPKDRFSAERLKGVDSTLKIQPAKLEDSAVYLCASRGLRAYEQYFGPGTRLTVT.

The CDR3 DNA follows: TGCAGTGCTAGAACCGGGGTAGCGGGGGGAGAGACCCAGTACTTC. It translates to CSARTGVAGGETQYF. This chain joins TRBV20-1 and TRBJ2-5; 10 bases are a match to TRBD2. The CDR3 contains 15 residues. V trimming: 2 bases; J trimming: 4 bases; junction bases outside the gene matches: 7. Germline V CDR1 and CDR2: DFQATT, SNEGSKA (reference sequence).

At least ten counts were recorded for this clonotype. The V call is TRBV7-2, the J call TRBJ1-1; the D gene is possibly TRBD1 (5 bases). This CDR3 has 14 amino acids. V dropped 4 bases and J dropped 7 bases, with 16 bases sitting between them. In germline, CDR1 is SGHTA, CDR2 FQGNSA. CDR3 sequence: CASSSPTGGLEAFF. DNA for the CDR3: TGTGCCAGCAGCTCTCCAACGGGGGGACTTGAAGCTTTCTTT.

The V call is TRBV5-1, the J call TRBJ2-5; 8 bases line up with TRBD1. Germline trimming cut 2 bases from V and 0 bases from J; bases unmatched to any gene: 12. This CDR3 spans 18 amino acids. In germline, CDR1 is SGHRS, CDR2 YFSETQ. CDR3 region: CASSFLTPGQVNQETQYF. As DNA, the CDR3 is TGCGCCAGCAGCTTCCTGACCCCGGGACAGGTGAACCAAGAGACCCAGTACTTC.

The CDR3 bases are TGTGCCAGCAGCTTCGCAGGGGCTGGCTACGAGCAGTACTTC. Translation gives CASSFAGAGYEQYF. The rearrangement joins TRBV7-8 to TRBJ2-7, with TRBD1 as a possible D gene (6 bases). The CDR3 loop spans 14 amino acids. V lost 3 bases and J lost 3, with 12 bases in between. CDR1 is SGHVS and CDR2 is FQNEAQ in the germline V gene.

This clonotype was observed many times. CDR3 residues: CASSFGGGSEKLFF. In nucleotides, the CDR3 is TGTGCCAGCAGCTTTGGAGGGGGTAGTGAAAAACTGTTTTTT. This rearrangement joins TRBV11-2 to TRBJ1-4, with D perhaps TRBD1 (6 bases). The germline V gene has CDR1 SGHAT and CDR2 FQNNGV. V was pared by 3 bases and J by 7 bases, with 12 bases between. The CDR3 runs to 14 residues.

The V call is TRBV7-2, the J call TRBJ1-1; 12 nucleotides line up with TRBD1. Losses at the gene ends were 6 bases for V and 7 bases for J; bases not matched to a gene: 6. Germline V gene sequence: CDR1 SGHTA, CDR2 FQGNSA. CDR3 length equals 14 residues. The CDR3 nucleotides read TGTGCCAGCAGACCCGGGACAGGGGGCGATGAAGCTTTCTTT. Encoded protein: CASRPGTGGDEAFF.

This clonotype was detected a few times. The rearrangement joins TRBV9 to TRBJ1-3; the D is unclear. V was shortened by 4 bases and J by 3 bases, with 14 bases between the two germline ends. Germline V gene lookup returns CDR1 SGDLS and CDR2 YYNGEE. The length of the CDR3 is 15 residues. CDR3 residues: CASSPLDRVGNTIYF. The CDR3 nucleotides read TGTGCCAGCAGCCCCCTCGACCGGGTTGGAAACACCATATATTTT.

Turning to this clonotype: The conserved phenylalanine or tryptophan normally closing the CDR3 is absent here, so this likely arose from a read error. The chain uses TRBV2 and TRBJ1-5; 7 bases match TRBD1. The CDR3 runs 15 residues. The J segment lost 1 base and the V segment lost 6 bases, leaving 6 bases of the junction unmatched. CDR1 and CDR2 (germline): SNHLY, FYNNEI. The CDR3 spells CASSGTVSSNQPQHL. The DNA of the CDR3 is TGTGCCAGCAGCGGGACAGTTTCGAGCAATCAGCCCCAGCATCTT.

This chain connects TRBV7-3 to TRBJ2-7; the D is unclear. Looked up from germline, CDR1 is SGHTA and CDR2 is FQGTGA. This CDR3 spans 15 amino acids. The V end was cut by 6 bases, the J end by 0 bases, with 15 bases between. The CDR3 nucleotides read TGTGCCAGCAGTCCGTCGACGGCGAGCTCCTACGAGCAGTACTTC. This translates into CASSPSTASSYEQYF.